The next 8 T cell receptor beta chains were all read from a single sample in a study of CD8 T cells in Susac syndrome. RNA, at about 0.5 to 1 ug, was reverse transcribed with random hexamers. TCRdb used MiXCR to reprocess the immunoSEQ multiplex PCR reads, holding one entry per CDR3 protein. Of fewer than 300,000 distinct CDR3 sequences in the sample, about 85% were seen once. Sequenced material: CD8+ T cells from PBMCs. All receptors come from a human donor with multiple sclerosis.

The chain recombines TRBV12-3 or TRBV12-4 with TRBJ1-1, with a possible D match to TRBD1 (5 bases). This CDR3 has 13 amino acids. Trimming removed 6 bases from V and 1 base from J, with 9 bases in between. CDR3 in amino acids: CASSGHKNTEAFF. As DNA, the CDR3 is TGTGCCAGCAGCGGACACAAGAACACTGAAGCTTTCTTT.

This chain links TRBV7-2 with TRBJ2-2; D remains unclear. The CDR3 has 12 amino acids. The V end lost 5 bases, the J end lost 6 bases, and 7 bases lay between the germline ends. In germline, CDR1 is SGHTA, CDR2 FQGNSA. This chain's CDR3 is CASSEGPGELFF. CDR3 coding DNA: TGTGCCAGCAGCGAAGGCCCCGGGGAGCTGTTTTTT.

The chain is built from TRBV27 and TRBJ2-3; 15 nucleotides line up with TRBD2. The CDR3 has 16 residues. V was pared by 8 bases and J by 6 bases, with 9 bases of the junction left unmatched. Per the germline V gene, CDR1 is MNHEY and CDR2 is SMNVEV (reference sequence). The CDR3 sequence: CASRGLAGGPGDTQYF. CDR3 sequence (DNA): TGTGCCAGCCGCGGACTAGCGGGAGGGCCAGGGGATACGCAGTATTTT.

The chain joins TRBV9 to TRBJ2-7; D gene uncertain. CDR3 size: 14 residues. The V and J ends lost 3 bases and 0 bases respectively, with 10 bases between them. Germline CDR1 and CDR2: SGDLS and YYNGEE. The CDR3 is CASSGVADSYEQYF. The CDR3 nucleotides read TGTGCCAGCAGCGGGGTTGCAGACTCCTACGAGCAGTACTTC.

This clonotype was seen only once. The rearrangement joins TRBV9 to TRBJ2-2; D not resolved. Trimming pared 1 base from V and 1 base from J, leaving 5 bases between. CDR3 length: 14 residues. CDR1 is SGDLS and CDR2 is YYNGEE in the germline V gene. CDR3 sequence: CASSVHQNTGELFF. The CDR3 nucleotides read TGTGCCAGCAGCGTACACCAGAACACCGGGGAGCTGTTTTTT.

This clonotype was seen once. This sequence joins TRBV30 and TRBJ1-1, with 7 bases fitting TRBD1. Germline V lookup: CDR1 GTSNPN, CDR2 SVGIG (reference sequence). V lost 0 bases to trimming and J lost 8 bases; unmatched junction nucleotides: 3. This CDR3 is 12 amino acids long. The CDR3 is CAWSVLGQEAFF. In DNA form, the CDR3 reads TGTGCCTGGAGTGTACTGGGACAGGAAGCTTTCTTT.

This clonotype was picked up one time. V usage is TRBV30 and J usage is TRBJ1-2, with D tentatively TRBD1 (5 bases). The V gene lost 1 base and the J gene lost 8 bases, with 11 bases spanning the gap. Germline V CDR1 and CDR2: GTSNPN, SVGIG (reference sequence). The CDR3 contains 12 residues. The CDR3 region is CAWSEGAGGYTF. The CDR3 region has the DNA TGTGCCTGGAGTGAAGGGGCGGGGGGCTACACCTTC.

V is TRBV6-5 and J is TRBJ2-3; TRBD2 matches 10 bases. V gave up 2 bases and J gave up 1 base; unmatched junction bases: 3. Per the germline V gene, CDR1 is MNHEY and CDR2 is SVGAGI. CDR3 length: 16 amino acids. CDR3 nucleotides: TGTGCCAGCAGTTACCTCGGACTAGCGGGCACAGATACGCAGTATTTT. This translates into CASSYLGLAGTDTQYF.